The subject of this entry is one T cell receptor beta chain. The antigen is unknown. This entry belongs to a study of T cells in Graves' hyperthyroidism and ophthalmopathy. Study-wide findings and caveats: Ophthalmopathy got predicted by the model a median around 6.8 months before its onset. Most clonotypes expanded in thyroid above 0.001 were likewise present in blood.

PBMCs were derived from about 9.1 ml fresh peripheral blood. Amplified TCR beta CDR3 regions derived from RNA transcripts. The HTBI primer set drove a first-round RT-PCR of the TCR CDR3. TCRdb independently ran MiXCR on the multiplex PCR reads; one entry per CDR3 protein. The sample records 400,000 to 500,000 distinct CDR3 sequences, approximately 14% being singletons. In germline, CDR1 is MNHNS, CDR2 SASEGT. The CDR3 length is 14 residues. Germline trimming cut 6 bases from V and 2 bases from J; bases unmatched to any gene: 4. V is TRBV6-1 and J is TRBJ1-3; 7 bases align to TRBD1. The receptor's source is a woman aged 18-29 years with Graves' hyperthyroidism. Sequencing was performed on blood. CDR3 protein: CASRPTGAGNTIYF. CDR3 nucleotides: TGTGCCAGCAGGCCAACAGGGGCTGGAAACACCATATATTTT.